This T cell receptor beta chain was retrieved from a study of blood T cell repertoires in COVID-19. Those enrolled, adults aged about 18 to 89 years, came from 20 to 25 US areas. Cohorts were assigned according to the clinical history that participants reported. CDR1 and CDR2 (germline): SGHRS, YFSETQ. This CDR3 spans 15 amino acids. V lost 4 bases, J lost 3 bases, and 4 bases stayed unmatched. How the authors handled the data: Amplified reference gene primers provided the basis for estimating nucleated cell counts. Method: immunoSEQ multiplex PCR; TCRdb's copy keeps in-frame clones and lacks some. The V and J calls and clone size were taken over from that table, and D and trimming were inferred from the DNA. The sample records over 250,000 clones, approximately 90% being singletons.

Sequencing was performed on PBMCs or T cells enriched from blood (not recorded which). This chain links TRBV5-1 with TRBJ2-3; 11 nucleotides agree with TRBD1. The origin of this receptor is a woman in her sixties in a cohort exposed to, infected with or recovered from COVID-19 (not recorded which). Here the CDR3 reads CASSNRDRGTDTQYF. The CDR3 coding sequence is TGCGCCAGCAGCAACCGGGACAGGGGGACAGATACGCAGTATTTT.